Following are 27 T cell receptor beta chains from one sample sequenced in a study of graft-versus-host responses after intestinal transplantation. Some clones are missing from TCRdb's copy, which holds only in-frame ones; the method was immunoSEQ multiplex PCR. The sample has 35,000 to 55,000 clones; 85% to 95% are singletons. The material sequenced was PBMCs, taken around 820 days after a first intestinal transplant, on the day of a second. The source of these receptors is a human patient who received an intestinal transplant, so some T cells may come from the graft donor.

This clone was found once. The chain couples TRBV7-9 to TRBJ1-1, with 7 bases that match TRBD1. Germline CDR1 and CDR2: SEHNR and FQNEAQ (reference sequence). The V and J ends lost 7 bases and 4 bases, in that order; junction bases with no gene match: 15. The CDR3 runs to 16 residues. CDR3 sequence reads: CASIPPGGRGSTEAFF. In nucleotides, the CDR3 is TGTGCCAGCATTCCGCCGGGGGGCAGGGGGAGCACTGAAGCTTTCTTT.

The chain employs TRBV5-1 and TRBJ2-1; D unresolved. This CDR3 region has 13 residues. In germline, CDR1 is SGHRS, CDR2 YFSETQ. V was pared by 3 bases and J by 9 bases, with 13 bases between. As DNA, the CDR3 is TGCGCCAGCAGCTCCCACCTAGGATCTGAGCAGTTCTTC. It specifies CASSSHLGSEQFF.

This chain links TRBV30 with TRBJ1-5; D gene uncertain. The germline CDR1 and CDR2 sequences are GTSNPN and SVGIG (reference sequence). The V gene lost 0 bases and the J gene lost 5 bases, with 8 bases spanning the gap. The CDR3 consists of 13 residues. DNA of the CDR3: TGTGCCTGGAGTGTACGGGGTTATCAGCCCCAGCATTTT. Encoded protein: CAWSVRGYQPQHF.

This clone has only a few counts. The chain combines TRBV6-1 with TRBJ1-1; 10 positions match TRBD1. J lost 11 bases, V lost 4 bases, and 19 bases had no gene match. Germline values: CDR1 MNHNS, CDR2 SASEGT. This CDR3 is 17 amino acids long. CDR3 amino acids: CASSAWGGYRDRGIAFF. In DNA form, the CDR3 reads TGTGCCAGCAGTGCATGGGGGGGGTACCGGGACAGGGGCATCGCTTTCTTT.

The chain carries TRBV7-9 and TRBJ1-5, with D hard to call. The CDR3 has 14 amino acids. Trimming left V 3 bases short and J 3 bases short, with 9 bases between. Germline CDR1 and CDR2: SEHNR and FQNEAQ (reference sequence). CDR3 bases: TGTGCCAGCAGCTTTGAAACCAACAATCAGCCCCAGCATTTT. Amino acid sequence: CASSFETNNQPQHF.

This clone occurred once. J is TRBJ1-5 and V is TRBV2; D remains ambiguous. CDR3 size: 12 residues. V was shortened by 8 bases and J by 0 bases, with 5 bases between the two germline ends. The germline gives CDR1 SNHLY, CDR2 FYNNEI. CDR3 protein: CASRGSNQPQHF. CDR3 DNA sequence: TGTGCCAGCCGCGGTAGCAATCAGCCCCAGCATTTT.

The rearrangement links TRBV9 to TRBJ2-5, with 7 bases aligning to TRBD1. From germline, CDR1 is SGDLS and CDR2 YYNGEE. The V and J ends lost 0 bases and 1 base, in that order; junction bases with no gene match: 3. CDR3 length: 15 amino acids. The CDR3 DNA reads TGTGCCAGCAGCGTAGGGGGACAGACCCAAGAGACCCAGTACTTC. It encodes CASSVGGQTQETQYF.

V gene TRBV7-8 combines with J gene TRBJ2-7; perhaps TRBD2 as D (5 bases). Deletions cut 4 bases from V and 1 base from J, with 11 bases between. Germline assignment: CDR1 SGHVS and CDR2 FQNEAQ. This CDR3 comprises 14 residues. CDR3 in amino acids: CASSSLGLSYEQYF. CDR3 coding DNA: TGTGCCAGCAGCTCACTTGGACTGTCCTACGAGCAGTACTTC.

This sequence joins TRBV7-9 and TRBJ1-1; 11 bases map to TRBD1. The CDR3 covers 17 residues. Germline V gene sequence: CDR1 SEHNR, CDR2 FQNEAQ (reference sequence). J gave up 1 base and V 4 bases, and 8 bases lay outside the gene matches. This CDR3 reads CASSYSGTGGRNTEAFF. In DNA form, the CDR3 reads TGTGCCAGCAGCTACTCCGGGACAGGGGGTAGGAACACTGAAGCTTTCTTT.

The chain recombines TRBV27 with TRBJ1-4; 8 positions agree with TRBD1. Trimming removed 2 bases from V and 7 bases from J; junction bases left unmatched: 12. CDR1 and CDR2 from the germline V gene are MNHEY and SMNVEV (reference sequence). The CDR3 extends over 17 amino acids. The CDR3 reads CASSLGHRGNIAEKLFF. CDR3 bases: TGTGCCAGCAGTTTAGGGCACAGGGGGAATATCGCTGAAAAACTGTTTTTT.

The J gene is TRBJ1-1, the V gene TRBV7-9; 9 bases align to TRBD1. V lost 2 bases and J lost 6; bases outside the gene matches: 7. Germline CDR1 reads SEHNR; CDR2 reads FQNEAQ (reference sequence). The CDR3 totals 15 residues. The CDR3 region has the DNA TGTGCCAGCAGCTTAAGGGGACAGGGAAACGCTGAAGCTTTCTTT. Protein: CASSLRGQGNAEAFF.

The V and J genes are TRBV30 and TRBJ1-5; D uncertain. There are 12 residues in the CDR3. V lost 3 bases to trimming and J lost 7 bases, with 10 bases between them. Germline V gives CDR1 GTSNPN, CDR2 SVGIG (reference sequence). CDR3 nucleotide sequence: TGTGCCTGGAGCTGGGGAAGGCAGCCCCAGCATTTT. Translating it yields CAWSWGRQPQHF.

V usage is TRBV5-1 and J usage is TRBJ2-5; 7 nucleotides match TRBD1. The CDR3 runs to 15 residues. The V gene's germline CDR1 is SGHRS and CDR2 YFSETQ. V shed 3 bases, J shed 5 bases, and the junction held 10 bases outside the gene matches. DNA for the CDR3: TGCGCCAGCAGCTCCGGGATAGGGGGCCGTGAGACCCAGTACTTC. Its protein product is CASSSGIGGRETQYF.

The CDR3 DNA sequence: TGCGCCAGCAGCCAAGGTGACACGCGGGAGACCCAGTACTTC. Translated, it gives CASSQGDTRETQYF. The chain links TRBV4-1 to TRBJ2-5; D unclear. V gave up 1 base and J gave up 5 bases, with 11 bases separating them. Germline V lookup: CDR1 MGHRA, CDR2 YSYEKL. The CDR3 consists of 14 residues.

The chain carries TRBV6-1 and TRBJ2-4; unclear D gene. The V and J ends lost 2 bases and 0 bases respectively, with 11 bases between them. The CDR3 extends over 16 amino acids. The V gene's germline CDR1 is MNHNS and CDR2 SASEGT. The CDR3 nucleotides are TGTGCCAGCAGTGAAAGGTTCCGGCTAGCCAAAAACATTCAGTACTTC. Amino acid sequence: CASSERFRLAKNIQYF.

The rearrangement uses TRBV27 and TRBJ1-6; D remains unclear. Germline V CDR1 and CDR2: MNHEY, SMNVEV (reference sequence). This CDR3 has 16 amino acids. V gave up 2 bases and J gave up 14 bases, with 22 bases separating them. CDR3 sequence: CASSLKSVIYNSALHF. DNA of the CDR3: TGTGCCAGCAGTTTAAAGTCAGTGATCTATAATTCGGCCCTCCACTTT.

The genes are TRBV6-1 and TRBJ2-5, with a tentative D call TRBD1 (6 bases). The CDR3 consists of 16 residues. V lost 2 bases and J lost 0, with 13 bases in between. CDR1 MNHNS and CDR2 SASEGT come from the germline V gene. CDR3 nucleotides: TGTGCCAGCAGTGAATCGGTGAGGGGGAACCAAGAGACCCAGTACTTC. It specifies CASSESVRGNQETQYF.

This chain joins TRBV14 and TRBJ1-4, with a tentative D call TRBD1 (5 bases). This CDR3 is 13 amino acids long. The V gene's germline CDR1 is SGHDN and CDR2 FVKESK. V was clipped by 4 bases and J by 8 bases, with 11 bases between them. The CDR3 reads CASSLSEGEKLFF. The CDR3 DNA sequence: TGTGCCAGCAGCCTATCGGAGGGGGAAAAACTGTTTTTT.

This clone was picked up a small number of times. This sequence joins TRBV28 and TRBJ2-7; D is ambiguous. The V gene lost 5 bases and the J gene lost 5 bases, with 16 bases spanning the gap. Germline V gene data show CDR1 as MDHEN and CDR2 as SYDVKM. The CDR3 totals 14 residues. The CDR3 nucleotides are TGTGCCAGCAGTACCGTCATGCTAGTCCACGAGCAGTACTTC. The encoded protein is CASSTVMLVHEQYF.

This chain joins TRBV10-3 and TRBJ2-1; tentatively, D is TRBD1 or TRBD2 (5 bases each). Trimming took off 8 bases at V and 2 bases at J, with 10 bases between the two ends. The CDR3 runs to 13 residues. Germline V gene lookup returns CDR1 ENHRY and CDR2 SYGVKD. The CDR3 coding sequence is TGTGCCATCCTCCGGGACCCCTACAATGAGCAGTTCTTC. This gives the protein CAILRDPYNEQFF.

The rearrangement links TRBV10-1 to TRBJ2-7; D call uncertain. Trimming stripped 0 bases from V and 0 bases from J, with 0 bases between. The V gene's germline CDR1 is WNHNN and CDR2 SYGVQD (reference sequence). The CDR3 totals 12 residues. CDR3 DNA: TGCGCCAGCAGTGAGTCCTCCTACGAGCAGTACTTC. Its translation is CASSESSYEQYF.

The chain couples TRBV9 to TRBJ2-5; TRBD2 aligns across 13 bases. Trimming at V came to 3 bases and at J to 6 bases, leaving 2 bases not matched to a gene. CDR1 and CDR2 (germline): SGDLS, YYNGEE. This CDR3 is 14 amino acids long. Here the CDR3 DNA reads TGTGCCAGCAGCGCGGGACTAGCGGGAAAGACCCAGTACTTC. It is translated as CASSAGLAGKTQYF. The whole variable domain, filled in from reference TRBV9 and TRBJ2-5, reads DSGVTQTPKHLITATGQRVTLRCSPRSGDLSVYWYQQSLDQGLQFLIQYYNGEERAKGNILERFSAQQFPDLHSELNLSSLELGDSALYFCASSAGLAGKTQYFGPGTRLLVL.

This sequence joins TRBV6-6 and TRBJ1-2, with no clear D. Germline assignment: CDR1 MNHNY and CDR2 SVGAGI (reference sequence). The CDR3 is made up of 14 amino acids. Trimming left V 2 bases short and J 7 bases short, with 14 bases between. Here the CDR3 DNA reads TGTGCCAGCAGTTACACCGACACCCTCCCTGGCTACACCTTC. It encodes CASSYTDTLPGYTF.

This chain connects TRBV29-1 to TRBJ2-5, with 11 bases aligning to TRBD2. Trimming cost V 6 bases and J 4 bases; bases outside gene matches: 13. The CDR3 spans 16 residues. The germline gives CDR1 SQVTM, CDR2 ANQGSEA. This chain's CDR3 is CSVAPGSSGRSETQYF. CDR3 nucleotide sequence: TGCAGCGTGGCCCCAGGGTCTAGCGGGAGGTCAGAGACCCAGTACTTC.

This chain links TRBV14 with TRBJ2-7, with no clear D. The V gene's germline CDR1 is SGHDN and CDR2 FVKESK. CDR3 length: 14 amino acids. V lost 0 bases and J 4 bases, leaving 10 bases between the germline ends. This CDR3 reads CASSQEFYPYEQYF. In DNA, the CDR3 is TGTGCCAGCAGCCAAGAGTTCTACCCGTACGAGCAGTACTTC.

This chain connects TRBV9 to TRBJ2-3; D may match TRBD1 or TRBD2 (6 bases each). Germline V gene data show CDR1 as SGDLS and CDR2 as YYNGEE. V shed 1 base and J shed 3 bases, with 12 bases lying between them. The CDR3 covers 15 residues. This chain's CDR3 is CASSVRGDQTDTQYF. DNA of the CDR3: TGTGCCAGCAGCGTAAGGGGGGACCAAACAGATACGCAGTATTTT.

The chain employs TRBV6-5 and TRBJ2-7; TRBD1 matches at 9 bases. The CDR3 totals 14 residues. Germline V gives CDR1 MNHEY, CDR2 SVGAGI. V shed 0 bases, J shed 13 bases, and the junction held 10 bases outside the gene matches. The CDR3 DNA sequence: TGTGCCAGCAGTTACTCGCCGGACAGGGGTTGGACCTACTTC. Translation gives CASSYSPDRGWTYF.